Described below is a single T cell receptor beta chain sequence and its context. The antigen this receptor binds is unknown. The library was made by 5' RACE. Each TCR library was prepared from around 3.5 ug of total RNA. cDNA was synthesized with SMARTScribe reverse transcriptase in eight separate reactions per sample. During cDNA synthesis, unique molecular identifiers containing a 6-nucleotide sample barcode were introduced by template switching. Two nested PCRs of around 16 and 10 cycles amplified the TCRalpha and TCRbeta cDNA, and bead purification followed each PCR. Before amplification, the cDNA was treated with uracil DNA-glycosylase and purified using the QIAquick PCR purification kit. The second PCR added Illumina TruSeq-compatible adapters along with sample-specific barcodes. TapeStation and Qubit were used to check library quality and concentration, and 4 to 6 ng of each library was pooled. Sequencing of the pooled libraries was done on an Illumina HiSeq2500 single-index Rapid Run using custom sequencing primers and 2 x 100 bp reads. For the original study's pipeline: MiGEC version 1.2.6 was used for UMI-based consensus assembly to correct PCR and sequencing errors. V(D)J alignment, clonotype assembly and CDR3 extraction were performed with MiXCR version 2.1.1. Normalisation of gene usage, clonotype sharing and MAIT/NKT TCR abundance was achieved by analysing the top 1000, 10 000 and 20 000 clonotypes per sample. Diversity was computed as the inverse Simpson index with the vegan R package after downsampling to 27 000 UMIs. Statistical testing used paired Mann-Whitney U tests on the discordant twin pairs and applied Benjamini-Hochberg correction for multiple testing. Following TCRdb reprocessing, every CDR3 protein sequence forms one entry, and DNA is not provided. The authors' filters were not applied to this entry. This specimen's table enumerates under 130,000 distinct CDR3 sequences. Roughly 1.8% of the sample goes to the ten largest clones.

This sample was included in a study of monozygotic twins with inflammatory bowel disease (dated by TCRdb to between 2017 and 2020). About the study as a whole: The complete study included 28 monozygotic twin pairs: 19 IBD-discordant Danish pairs and nine German pairs, of which four were IBD-concordant and five were IBD-discordant. The search for disease-associated traits relied mainly on comparing IBD patients with their genetically identical healthy co-twins within discordant pairs. Each individual had, on average, about 151 000 unique TCRalpha sequences and 181 000 unique TCRbeta sequences available for analysis. Results the study describes overall, beyond this receptor: Background noise and inter-individual variability may have been introduced into the repertoires by the differing immunosuppressive treatments among patients. Different T cell subtypes could not be distinguished in the analysis. Compared with healthy twins, IBD patients had fewer clonotypes in common with other individuals, a difference most pronounced in patients showing signs of disease activity. TCRbeta repertoire diversity, by inverse Simpson index, was decreased in IBD patients compared with their healthy co-twins. The results gave no support for a single strong signal or clonotype linked to IBD. Concordant and discordant twins showed no difference in repertoire similarity, possibly because of limited statistical power.

In the germline V gene, CDR1 corresponds to SGHAT and CDR2 to FQNNGV. Including the terminal cysteine and phenylalanine, the CDR3 comprises 14 residues. Nucleotide data are not available. From each donor, a roughly 2.6 ml peripheral blood sample was collected into PAXgene tubes and stored at -80 degrees C. Without any T cell sorting, total RNA was extracted from whole blood using the PAXgene blood miRNA kit on an automated QIAcube. Peripheral blood from monozygotic twin pairs who were concordant or discordant for inflammatory bowel disease underwent deep TCRalpha and TCRbeta repertoire profiling using unique molecular barcoding. Smoking habits were recorded for all twin pairs, with individuals classified as current, former or never smokers.

This receptor chain uses TRBV11-2 and TRBJ2-3. The sample was blood. The receptor's source is a human donor with ulcerative colitis or Crohn's disease, or a healthy co-twin of an affected twin (not recorded which). The CDR3 region: CASSLGSWADTQYF.